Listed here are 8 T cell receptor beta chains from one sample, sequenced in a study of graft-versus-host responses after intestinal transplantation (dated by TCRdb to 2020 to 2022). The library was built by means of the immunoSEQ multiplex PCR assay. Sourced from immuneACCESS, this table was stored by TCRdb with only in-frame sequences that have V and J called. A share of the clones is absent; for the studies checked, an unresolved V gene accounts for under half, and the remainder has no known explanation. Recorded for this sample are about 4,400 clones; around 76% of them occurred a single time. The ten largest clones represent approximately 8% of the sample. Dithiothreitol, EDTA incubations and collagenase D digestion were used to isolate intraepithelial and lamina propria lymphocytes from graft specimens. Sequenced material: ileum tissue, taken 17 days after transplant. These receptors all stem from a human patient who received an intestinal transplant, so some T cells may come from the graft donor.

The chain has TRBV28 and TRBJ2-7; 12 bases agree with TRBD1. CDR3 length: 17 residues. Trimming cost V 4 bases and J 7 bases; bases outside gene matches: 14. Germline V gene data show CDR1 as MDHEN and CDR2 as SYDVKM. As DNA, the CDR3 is TGTGCCAGCAGTTCGAGACTGGGACAGGGGGCAGGTCAGGAGCAGTACGTC. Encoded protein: CASSSRLGQGAGQEQYV.

The CDR3 protein is CASSPTGLAGGLNTGELFF. For the CDR3, the DNA is TGTGCCAGCTCACCAACTGGACTAGCGGGGGGCCTGAACACCGGGGAGCTGTTTTTT. The chain uses TRBV18 and TRBJ2-2; 14 bases line up with TRBD2. The V gene's germline CDR1 is KGHSH and CDR2 LQKENI. J gave up 1 base and V 2 bases, and 6 bases lay outside the gene matches. The CDR3 length is 19 residues.

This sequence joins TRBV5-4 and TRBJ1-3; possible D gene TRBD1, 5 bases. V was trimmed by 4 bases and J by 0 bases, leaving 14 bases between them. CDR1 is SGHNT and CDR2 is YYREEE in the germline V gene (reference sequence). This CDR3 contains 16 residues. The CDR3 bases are TGTGCCAGCAGCCCCGGGGGGGGGATCTCTGGAAACACCATATATTTT. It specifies CASSPGGGISGNTIYF.

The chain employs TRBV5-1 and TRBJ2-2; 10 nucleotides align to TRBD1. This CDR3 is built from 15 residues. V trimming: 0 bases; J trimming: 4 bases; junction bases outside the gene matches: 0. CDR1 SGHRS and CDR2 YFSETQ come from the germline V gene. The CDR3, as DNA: TGCGCCAGCAGCTTGGGACAGGGGGCCACCGGGGAGCTGTTTTTT. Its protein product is CASSLGQGATGELFF.

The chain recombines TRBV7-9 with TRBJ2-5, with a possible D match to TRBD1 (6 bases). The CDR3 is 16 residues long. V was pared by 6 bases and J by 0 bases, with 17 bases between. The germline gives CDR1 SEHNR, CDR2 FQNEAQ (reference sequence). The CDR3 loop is CASSSASTGYQETQYF. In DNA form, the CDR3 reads TGTGCCAGCAGTTCCGCAAGCACAGGGTACCAAGAGACCCAGTACTTC.

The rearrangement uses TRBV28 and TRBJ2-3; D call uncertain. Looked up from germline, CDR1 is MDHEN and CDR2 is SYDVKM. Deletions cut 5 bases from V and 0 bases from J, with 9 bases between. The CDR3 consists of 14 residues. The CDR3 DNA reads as TGTGCCAGCAGTCTACGTACTAGCACAGATACGCAGTATTTT. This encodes CASSLRTSTDTQYF.

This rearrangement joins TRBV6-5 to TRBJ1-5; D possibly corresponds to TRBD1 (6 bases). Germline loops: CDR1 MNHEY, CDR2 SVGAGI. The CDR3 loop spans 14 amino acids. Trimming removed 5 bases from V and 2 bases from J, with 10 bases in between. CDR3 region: CASSPRGGNQPQHF. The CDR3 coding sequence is TGTGCCAGCAGTCCCAGGGGAGGCAATCAGCCCCAGCATTTT.

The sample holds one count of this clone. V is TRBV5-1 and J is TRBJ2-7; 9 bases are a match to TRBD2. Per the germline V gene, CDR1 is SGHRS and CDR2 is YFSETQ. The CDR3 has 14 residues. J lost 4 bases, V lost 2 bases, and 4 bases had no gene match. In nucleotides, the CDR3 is TGCGCCAGCAGCTTAGTAGCGGGGGCTTACGAGCAGTACGTC. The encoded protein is CASSLVAGAYEQYV.